Below, 9 T cell receptor beta chains from the same sample are listed, as sequenced in a study of tumor-infiltrating lymphocytes in localized non-small cell lung cancer. Produced via immunoSEQ multiplex PCR; TCRdb's table is partial and in-frame only. The sample has around 13,000 clones; approximately 72% are singletons. Sequenced sample: uninvolved lung tissue not adjacent to the tumor. These receptors were obtained from a human donor with non-small cell lung cancer.

This chain connects TRBV29-1 to TRBJ1-2; D is undetermined. CDR1 and CDR2 (germline): SQVTM, ANQGSEA. There are 11 residues in the CDR3. Trimming pared 3 bases from V and 2 bases from J, leaving 4 bases between. DNA of the CDR3: TGCAGCGTTGATAGGAACTATGGCTACACCTTC. It codes for CSVDRNYGYTF.

The rearrangement links TRBV7-9 to TRBJ1-1, with D possibly being TRBD1 (5 bases). The CDR3 consists of 17 residues. Trimming removed 2 bases at V and 1 base at J, with 17 bases between. The germline V gene encodes CDR1 SEHNR and CDR2 FQNEAQ (reference sequence). The CDR3 nucleotides read TGTGCCAGCAGCTTAAGTTCTGCAGGGCCGAGGAACACTGAAGCTTTCTTT. Its translation: CASSLSSAGPRNTEAFF.

This chain joins TRBV28 and TRBJ2-3; D not certain. V was trimmed by 7 bases and J by 2 bases, leaving 7 bases between them. Germline V gene lookup returns CDR1 MDHEN and CDR2 SYDVKM. The CDR3 loop spans 12 amino acids. The chain's CDR3 is CASNPHTDTQYF. Written as DNA, the CDR3 is TGTGCCAGCAACCCCCACACAGATACGCAGTATTTT. Full variable domain (missing parts from reference TRBV28 and TRBJ2-3): DVKVTQSSRYLVKRTGEKVFLECVQDMDHENMFWYRQDPGLGLRLIYFSYDVKMKEKGDIPEGYSVSREKKERFSLILESASTNQTSMYLCASNPHTDTQYFGPGTRLTVL.

The chain employs TRBV28 and TRBJ1-3; perhaps TRBD1 as D (6 bases). V was pared by 3 bases and J by 4 bases, with 13 bases between. Germline CDR1 is MDHEN and CDR2 is SYDVKM. The CDR3 length is 15 residues. This CDR3 reads CASSLLGARGNTIYF. The CDR3 coding sequence is TGTGCCAGCAGTTTGTTGGGGGCACGAGGAAACACCATATATTTT.

This clone has just a few counts. This sequence joins TRBV9 and TRBJ2-3; 8 positions match TRBD2. CDR1 SGDLS and CDR2 YYNGEE come from the germline V gene. This CDR3 spans 17 amino acids. Trimming removed 0 bases from V and 6 bases from J; junction bases left unmatched: 12. CDR3 DNA: TGTGCCAGCAGCGTAGCTACGAGCGGGAGCCCTCCGGATACGCAGTATTTT. Amino acid sequence: CASSVATSGSPPDTQYF. Full variable domain (missing parts from reference TRBV9 and TRBJ2-3): DSGVTQTPKHLITATGQRVTLRCSPRSGDLSVYWYQQSLDQGLQFLIQYYNGEERAKGNILERFSAQQFPDLHSELNLSSLELGDSALYFCASSVATSGSPPDTQYFGPGTRLTVL.

CDR3 in DNA: TGTGCCAGCAGCTTAGAGGGGACTAGCGGGGCTAGCACAGATACGCAGTATTTT. The encoded protein is CASSLEGTSGASTDTQYF. The chain recombines TRBV7-2 with TRBJ2-3; 13 nucleotides line up with TRBD2. With 1 base clipped from V and 0 bases from J, the junction kept 4 bases outside the gene matches. This CDR3 is built from 18 residues. Germline V gives CDR1 SGHTA, CDR2 FQGNSA.

The gene calls are TRBV7-2 and TRBJ1-4, with D unresolved. Trimming left V 5 bases short and J 4 bases short, with 11 bases between. The germline V gene has CDR1 SGHTA and CDR2 FQGNSA. The CDR3 covers 14 residues. The CDR3 nucleotides read TGTGCCAGCAGCCTCCGTACAGATAATGAAAAACTGTTTTTT. Its protein product is CASSLRTDNEKLFF.

The chain links TRBV28 to TRBJ2-3; D uncertain. The CDR3 loop spans 14 amino acids. The ends were cut back, 6 bases at V and 3 bases at J, with 13 bases in the middle. Germline loops: CDR1 MDHEN, CDR2 SYDVKM. This chain's CDR3 is CASSEPPRTDTQYF. In nucleotides, the CDR3 is TGTGCCAGCAGCGAGCCCCCTCGGACAGATACGCAGTATTTT.

This chain joins TRBV5-1 and TRBJ2-3; possible D gene TRBD1, 6 bases. The CDR3 has 15 amino acids. V lost 5 bases and J 0 bases, leaving 13 bases between the germline ends. Per germline, CDR1 SGHRS and CDR2 YFSETQ. The CDR3 nucleotides read TGCGCCAGCAGAGATACAGGGATTAGCACAGATACGCAGTATTTT. Encoded protein: CASRDTGISTDTQYF. Drawing the rest from reference TRBV5-1 and TRBJ2-3, the complete variable domain is KAGVTQTPRYLIKTRGQQVTLSCSPISGHRSVSWYQQTPGQGLQFLFEYFSETQRNKGNFPGRFSGRQFSNSRSEMNVSTLELGDSALYLCASRDTGISTDTQYFGPGTRLTVL.